This record covers a single T cell receptor (beta chain). The antigen is not known. The data are from a study of T cell responses to AZD1222 COVID-19 vaccine. The study's findings and limits: In a largely white British group with more females than males, clonal diversity was possibly underestimated. Following two doses of AZD1222, Spike-specific TCR breadth and depth rose.

Measured with immunoSEQ multiplex PCR; TCRdb has only the in-frame clones, and not every one. The sample consists of 150,000 to 200,000 clones, 70% to 90% of them appearing once. Here the sequenced sample was peripheral blood, taken on day 0 of AZD1222 vaccination. The receptor was derived from an adult in good health.

This CDR3 is CASSYGGVGNQPQHF. DNA of the CDR3: TGTGCCAGCAGTTACGGAGGGGTGGGCAATCAGCCCCAGCATTTT. The chain is built from TRBV6-5 and TRBJ1-5, with a weak D call TRBD1 (5 bases). V was shortened by 2 bases and J by 2 bases, with 10 bases between the two germline ends. From germline, CDR1 is MNHEY and CDR2 SVGAGI. The CDR3 has 15 amino acids.